A selection of T cell receptor beta chains follows, all from one sample in a study of cytomegalovirus exposure and HLA in healthy donors. The protocol was immunoSEQ multiplex PCR, while the TCRdb copy is restricted to in-frame clones and leaves out a portion. Among tens of thousands of clones listed, about 90% were seen once. Sequenced: PBMCs. Source of these receptors: a young woman in good health and CMV-seropositive. Each CDR3 is given with its conserved first and last residue. A D gene is named only where the DNA matches it firmly. For some rows the clone size is stated as once, few or many, or as a class when expanded; others skip it.

v_gene,j_gene,len,abundance,d_gene,CDR3aa,CDR3nt
TRBV19,TRBJ2-1,14,.,TRBD2,CASSIGLAGNEQFF,TGTGCCAGTAGTATAGGACTAGCGGGCAATGAGCAGTTCTTC
TRBV28,TRBJ2-3,16,.,TRBD2,CASSSGGGWGTDTQYF,TGTGCCAGCAGTTCGGGCGGGGGATGGGGCACAGATACGCAGTATTTT
TRBV28,TRBJ2-1,16,.,TRBD2,CASSPGDYRSYNEQFF,TGTGCCAGCAGTCCCGGGGACTACCGATCCTACAATGAGCAGTTCTTC
TRBV9,TRBJ1-1,15,.,TRBD1,CASSVEGQGYTEAFF,TGTGCCAGCAGCGTAGAGGGACAGGGATACACTGAAGCTTTCTTT
TRBV5-6,TRBJ1-2,13,.,.,CASSLDASYGYTF,TGTGCCAGCAGCTTGGACGCGAGCTATGGCTACACCTTC
TRBV19,TRBJ2-7,16,.,TRBD2,CASSTGSAGGQYEQYF,TGTGCCAGTAGTACCGGGTCGGCGGGGGGGCAATACGAGCAGTACTTC
TRBV29-1,TRBJ2-7,12,few,.,CSVTVGDYEQYF,TGCAGCGTGACAGTCGGTGACTACGAGCAGTACTTC
TRBV29-1,TRBJ2-5,17,.,TRBD2,CSADPIRLAGSLETQYF,TGCAGCGCCGACCCCATCAGACTAGCGGGTTCTTTAGAGACCCAGTACTTC
TRBV11-2,TRBJ1-1,16,.,.,CASSLDRGRGNTEAFF,TGTGCCAGCAGCTTAGATCGGGGCAGGGGAAACACTGAAGCTTTCTTT
TRBV27,TRBJ2-5,13,.,.,CASSLILGGTQYF,TGTGCCAGCAGTCTGATACTGGGGGGGACCCAGTACTTC
TRBV6-1,TRBJ2-3,13,.,.,CASRVKGADTQYF,TGTGCCAGCCGTGTGAAAGGGGCAGATACGCAGTATTTT
TRBV2,TRBJ2-1,14,once,.,CASREGGSYNEQFF,TGTGCCAGCAGGGAGGGGGGGTCCTACAATGAGCAGTTCTTC
TRBV29-1,TRBJ2-4,14,.,.,CSATLLIAKNIQYF,TGCAGCGCTACCCTGTTAATAGCCAAAAACATTCAGTACTTC
TRBV4-3,TRBJ1-6,13,.,.,CASSQPLALPLHF,TGCGCCAGCAGCCAACCACTCGCTTTACCCCTCCACTTT
TRBV28,TRBJ2-5,15,once,.,CASSFRREKQETQYF,TGTGCCAGCAGTTTTAGAAGGGAGAAGCAAGAGACCCAGTACTTC
TRBV7-8,TRBJ2-3,21,.,TRBD2,CASSELAGGGSSISSTDTQYF,TGTGCCAGCAGCGAACTAGCGGGAGGAGGGAGCAGCATTTCTAGCACAGATACGCAGTATTTT
TRBV4-2,TRBJ2-7,15,.,.,CASSQGVADSYEQYF,TGTGCCAGCAGCCAAGGGGTAGCGGACTCCTACGAGCAGTACTTC
TRBV28,TRBJ2-4,12,.,.,CASLGGVNIQYF,TGTGCCTCTTTAGGGGGGGTTAACATTCAGTACTTC
TRBV2,TRBJ1-1,15,.,TRBD1,CASSEELSGDREAFF,TGTGCCAGCAGTGAAGAACTCTCTGGGGACAGAGAAGCTTTCTTT
TRBV5-1,TRBJ1-2,13,once,TRBD1,CASSWTGGLGYTF,TGCGCCAGCAGCTGGACAGGGGGTTTGGGCTACACCTTC
TRBV5-1,TRBJ2-1,13,.,TRBD1,CASSVDRVNEQFF,TGCGCCAGCAGCGTGGACAGGGTCAATGAGCAGTTCTTC
TRBV7-9,TRBJ2-5,13,.,TRBD1,CASSPGTAETQYF,TGTGCCAGCAGTCCCGGGACAGCAGAGACCCAGTACTTC
TRBV7-2,TRBJ2-3,16,.,.,CASSFHRISSTDTQYF,TGTGCCAGCAGCTTTCACAGGATATCTAGCACAGATACGCAGTATTTT
TRBV27,TRBJ2-3,18,.,.,CASSLVPARSVATDTQYF,TGTGCCAGCAGTTTAGTTCCCGCAAGGAGCGTTGCCACAGATACGCAGTATTTT
TRBV7-8,TRBJ1-1,12,.,TRBD1,CASSTGQLEAFF,TGTGCCAGCAGCACGGGACAGCTTGAAGCTTTCTTT
TRBV7-8,TRBJ1-1,13,.,.,CASSQGSRTEAFF,TGTGCCAGCAGCCAGGGCTCTCGCACTGAAGCTTTCTTT
TRBV6-1,TRBJ2-7,14,.,.,CASRQLGGFYEQYF,TGTGCCAGCAGGCAACTAGGGGGATTCTACGAGCAGTACTTC
TRBV5-4,TRBJ2-5,15,.,TRBD1,CASSSSGTGVETQYF,TGTGCCAGCAGTTCTTCCGGGACAGGGGTGGAGACCCAGTACTTC
TRBV6-5,TRBJ2-2,14,.,.,CASKPGPNTGELFF,TGTGCCAGCAAGCCAGGGCCAAACACCGGGGAGCTGTTTTTT
TRBV6-4,TRBJ2-1,13,.,.,CASSERGNNEQFF,TGTGCCAGCAGTGAGAGGGGGAACAATGAGCAGTTCTTC
TRBV4-3,TRBJ1-2,15,.,.,CASSQVRSTGSGYTF,TGCGCCAGCAGCCAAGTGCGTTCCACAGGGAGTGGCTACACCTTC
TRBV6-1,TRBJ2-1,13,few,.,CASTSTDYNEQFF,TGTGCCAGCACCTCGACAGATTACAATGAGCAGTTCTTC
TRBV11-1,TRBJ2-1,15,.,.,CASSFQGVPYNEQFF,TGTGCCAGCAGCTTTCAGGGTGTGCCCTACAATGAGCAGTTCTTC
TRBV9,TRBJ2-3,16,.,TRBD2,CASSVFSGGTSDTQYF,TGTGCCAGCAGCGTGTTTAGCGGGGGGACTTCCGATACGCAGTATTTT
TRBV11-2,TRBJ2-2,13,few,TRBD2,CASRVAGSGELFF,TGTGCCAGCAGAGTAGCGGGGTCCGGGGAGCTGTTTTTT
TRBV7-9,TRBJ2-3,16,few,TRBD2,CASSFRTGGSTDTQYF,TGTGCCAGCAGCTTTAGAACGGGGGGAAGCACAGATACGCAGTATTTT
TRBV27,TRBJ2-1,16,.,TRBD2,CASSLSLAGERNEQFF,TGTGCCAGCAGCCTCTCGCTAGCGGGAGAACGGAATGAGCAGTTCTTC
TRBV5-1,TRBJ2-3,15,.,TRBD1,CASSATQGGTDTQYF,TGCGCCAGCAGCGCCACACAGGGGGGCACAGATACGCAGTATTTT
TRBV30,TRBJ1-5,13,.,TRBD1,CAWSADRGQPQHF,TGTGCCTGGAGTGCGGACAGGGGCCAGCCCCAGCATTTT
TRBV5-4,TRBJ2-1,16,.,TRBD2,CASSPTSGGNYNEQFF,TGTGCCAGCAGCCCCACTAGCGGGGGGAATTACAATGAGCAGTTCTTC
TRBV5-4,TRBJ1-3,17,.,TRBD1,CASSSRPGTGSRNTIYF,TGTGCCAGCAGCTCCCGCCCCGGGACAGGGTCAAGAAACACCATATATTTT
TRBV6-6,TRBJ1-5,15,.,.,CASSYRQASNQPQHF,TGTGCCAGCAGTTATCGACAGGCTTCCAATCAGCCCCAGCATTTT
TRBV11-1,TRBJ1-2,13,.,.,CASSPTEIYGYTF,TGTGCCAGCAGCCCCACAGAGATCTATGGCTACACCTTC
TRBV7-2,TRBJ2-3,15,.,TRBD1,CASNDRGIGTDTQYF,TGTGCCAGCAACGACAGGGGAATAGGCACAGATACGCAGTATTTT
TRBV9,TRBJ2-1,17,.,TRBD2,CASSVGTSGVPYNEQFF,TGTGCCAGCAGCGTAGGAACTAGCGGGGTTCCCTACAATGAGCAGTTCTTC
TRBV4-3,TRBJ2-1,16,few,TRBD1,CASSSLQGGSYNEQFF,TGCGCCAGCAGTTCCTTACAGGGGGGCTCCTACAATGAGCAGTTCTTC
TRBV14,TRBJ2-5,16,.,TRBD2,CASSQTSGGIRETQYF,TGTGCCAGCAGCCAAACTAGCGGGGGGATCCGAGAGACCCAGTACTTC
TRBV19,TRBJ2-7,14,.,TRBD1,CASRRTGETYEQYF,TGTGCCAGTAGGAGGACAGGGGAGACCTACGAGCAGTACTTC
TRBV5-4,TRBJ1-1,15,.,.,CASSREDRHNTEAFF,TGTGCCAGCAGCCGAGAGGACAGACATAACACTGAAGCTTTCTTT
TRBV10-3,TRBJ2-7,14,few,TRBD1,CAISGTGWSYEQYF,TGTGCCATCAGTGGGACAGGGTGGTCCTACGAGCAGTACTTC
TRBV30,TRBJ1-2,14,.,TRBD1,CACEQGAWGYGYTF,TGTGCCTGCGAACAGGGGGCGTGGGGCTATGGCTACACCTTC
TRBV30,TRBJ2-1,15,.,.,CAWSRAGGSYNEQFF,TGTGCCTGGAGTAGGGCAGGAGGATCCTACAATGAGCAGTTCTTC
TRBV28,TRBJ2-2,15,.,.,CASYKEQGFTGELFF,TGTGCCAGCTACAAGGAGCAAGGTTTCACCGGGGAGCTGTTTTTT
TRBV18,TRBJ2-7,16,.,TRBD2,CASSPRTSGRVNEQYF,TGTGCCAGCTCACCCAGGACTAGCGGGAGGGTTAACGAGCAGTACTTC
TRBV21-1,TRBJ2-1,14,.,.,CASSPGPTGVEQFF,TGTGCCAGTTCCCCGGGACCGACGGGGGTTGAGCAGTTCTTC